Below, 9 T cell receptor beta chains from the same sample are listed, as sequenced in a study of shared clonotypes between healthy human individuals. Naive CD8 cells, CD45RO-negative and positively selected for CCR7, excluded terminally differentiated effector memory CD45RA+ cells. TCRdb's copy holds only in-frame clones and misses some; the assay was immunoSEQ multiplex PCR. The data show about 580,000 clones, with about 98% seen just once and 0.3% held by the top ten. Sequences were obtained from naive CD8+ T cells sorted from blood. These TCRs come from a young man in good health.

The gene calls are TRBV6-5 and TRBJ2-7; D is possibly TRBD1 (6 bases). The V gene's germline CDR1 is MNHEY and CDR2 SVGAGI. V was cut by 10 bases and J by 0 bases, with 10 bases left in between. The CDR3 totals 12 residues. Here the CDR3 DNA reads TGTGCCACCCGGGACATCTCCTACGAGCAGTACTTC. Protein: CATRDISYEQYF.

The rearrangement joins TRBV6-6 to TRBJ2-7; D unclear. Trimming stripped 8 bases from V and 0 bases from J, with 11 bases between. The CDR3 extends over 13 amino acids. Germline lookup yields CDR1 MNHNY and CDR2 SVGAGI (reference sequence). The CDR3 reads CASGRVTSYEQYF. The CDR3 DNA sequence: TGTGCCAGCGGAAGGGTTACCTCCTACGAGCAGTACTTC.

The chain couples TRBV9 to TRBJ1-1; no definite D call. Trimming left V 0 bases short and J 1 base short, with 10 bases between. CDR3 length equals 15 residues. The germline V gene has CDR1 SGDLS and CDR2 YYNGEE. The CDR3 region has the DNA TGTGCCAGCAGCGTAGAGCCTAGGCCGAACACTGAAGCTTTCTTT. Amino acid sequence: CASSVEPRPNTEAFF.

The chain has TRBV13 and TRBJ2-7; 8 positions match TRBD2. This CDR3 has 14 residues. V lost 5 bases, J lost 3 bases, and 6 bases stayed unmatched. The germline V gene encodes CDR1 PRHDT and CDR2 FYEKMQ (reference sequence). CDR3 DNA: TGTGCCAGCAGCGCAGCGGGGGAGAACTACGAGCAGTACTTC. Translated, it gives CASSAAGENYEQYF.

CDR3 loop: CASRLNYEQYF. DNA for the CDR3: TGCGCCAGCAGACTGAATTACGAGCAGTACTTC. The chain combines TRBV5-1 with TRBJ2-7; D is undetermined. The CDR3 covers 11 residues. Germline CDR1 reads SGHRS; CDR2 reads YFSETQ. V was cut by 5 bases and J by 4 bases, with 7 bases left in between.

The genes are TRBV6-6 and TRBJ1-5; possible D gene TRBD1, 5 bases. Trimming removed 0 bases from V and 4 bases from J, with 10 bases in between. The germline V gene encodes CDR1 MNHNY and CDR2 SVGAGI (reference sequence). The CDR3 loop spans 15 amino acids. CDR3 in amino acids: CASSYSREGNQPQHF. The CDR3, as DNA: TGTGCCAGCAGTTACTCACGGGAGGGGAATCAGCCCCAGCATTTT.

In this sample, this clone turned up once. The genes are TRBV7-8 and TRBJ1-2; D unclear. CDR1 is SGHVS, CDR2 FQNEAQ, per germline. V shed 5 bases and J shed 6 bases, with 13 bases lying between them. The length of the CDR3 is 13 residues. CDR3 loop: CASSPELGNGYTF. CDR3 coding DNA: TGTGCCAGCAGCCCAGAGCTTGGAAATGGCTACACCTTC.

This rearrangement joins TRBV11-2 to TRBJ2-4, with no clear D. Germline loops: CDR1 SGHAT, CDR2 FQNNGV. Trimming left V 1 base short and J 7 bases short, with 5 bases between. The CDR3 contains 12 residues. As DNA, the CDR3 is TGTGCCAGCAGCTTAGCCTGGAACATTCAGTACTTC. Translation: CASSLAWNIQYF.

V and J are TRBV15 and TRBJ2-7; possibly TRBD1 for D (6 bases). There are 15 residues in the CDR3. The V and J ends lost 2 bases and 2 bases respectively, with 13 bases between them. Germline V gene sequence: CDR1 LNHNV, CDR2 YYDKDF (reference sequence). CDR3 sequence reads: CATSRMTGPTYEQYF. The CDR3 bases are TGTGCCACCAGCAGAATGACAGGACCGACCTACGAGCAGTACTTC.